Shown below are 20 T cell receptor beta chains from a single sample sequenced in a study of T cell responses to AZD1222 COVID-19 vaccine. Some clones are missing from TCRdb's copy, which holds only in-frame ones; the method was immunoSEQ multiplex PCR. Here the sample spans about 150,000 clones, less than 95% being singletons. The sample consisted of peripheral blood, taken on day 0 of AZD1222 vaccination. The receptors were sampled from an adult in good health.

CDR3 sequence: CAWEGGTDTQYF. CDR3 bases: TGTGCCTGGGAAGGTGGCACAGATACGCAGTATTTT. This chain connects TRBV30 to TRBJ2-3, with unresolved D. The V gene's germline CDR1 is GTSNPN and CDR2 SVGIG (reference sequence). Deletions cut 5 bases from V and 1 base from J, with 7 bases between. This CDR3 comprises 12 residues.

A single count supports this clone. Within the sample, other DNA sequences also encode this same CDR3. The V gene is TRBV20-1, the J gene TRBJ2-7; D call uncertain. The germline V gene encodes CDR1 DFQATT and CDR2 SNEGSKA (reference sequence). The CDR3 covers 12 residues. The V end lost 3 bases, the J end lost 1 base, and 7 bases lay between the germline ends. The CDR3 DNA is TGCAGTGCTAGTAGTGGGTCCTACGAGCAGTACTTC. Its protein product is CSASSGSYEQYF.

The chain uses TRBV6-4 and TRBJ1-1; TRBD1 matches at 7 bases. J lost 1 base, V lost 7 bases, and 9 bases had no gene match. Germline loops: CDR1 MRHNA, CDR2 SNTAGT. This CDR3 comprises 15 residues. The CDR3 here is CASKAQGGKNTEAFF. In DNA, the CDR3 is TGTGCCAGCAAGGCCCAGGGGGGGAAGAACACTGAAGCTTTCTTT.

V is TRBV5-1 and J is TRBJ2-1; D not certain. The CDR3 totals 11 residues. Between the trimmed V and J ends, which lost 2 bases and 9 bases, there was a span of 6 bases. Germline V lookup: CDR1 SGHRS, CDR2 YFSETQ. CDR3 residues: CASSLASEQFF. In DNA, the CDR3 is TGCGCCAGCAGCTTAGCTTCTGAGCAGTTCTTC.

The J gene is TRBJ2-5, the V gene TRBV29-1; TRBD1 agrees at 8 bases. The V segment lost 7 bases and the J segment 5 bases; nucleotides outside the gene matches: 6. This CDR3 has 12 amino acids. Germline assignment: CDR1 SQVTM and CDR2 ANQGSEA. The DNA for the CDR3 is TGCAGCGCCGGACAGGGCCGGGAGACCCAGTACTTC. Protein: CSAGQGRETQYF.

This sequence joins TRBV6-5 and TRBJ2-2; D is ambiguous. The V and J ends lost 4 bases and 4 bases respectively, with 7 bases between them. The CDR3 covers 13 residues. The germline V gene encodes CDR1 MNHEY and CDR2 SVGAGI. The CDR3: CASSSQFTGELFF. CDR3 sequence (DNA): TGTGCCAGCAGTTCCCAGTTCACCGGGGAGCTGTTTTTT.

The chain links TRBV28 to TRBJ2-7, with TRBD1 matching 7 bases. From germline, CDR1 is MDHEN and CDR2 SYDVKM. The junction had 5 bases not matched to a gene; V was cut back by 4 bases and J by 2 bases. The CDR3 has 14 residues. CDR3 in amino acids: CASSSQGPTYEQYF. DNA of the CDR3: TGTGCCAGCAGTTCACAGGGGCCGACCTACGAGCAGTACTTC.

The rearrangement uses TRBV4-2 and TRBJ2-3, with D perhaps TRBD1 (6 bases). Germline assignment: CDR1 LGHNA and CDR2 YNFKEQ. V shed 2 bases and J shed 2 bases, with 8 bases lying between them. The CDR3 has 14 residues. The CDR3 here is CASSQTGTTDTQYF. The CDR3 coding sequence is TGTGCCAGCAGCCAAACAGGGACCACAGATACGCAGTATTTT.

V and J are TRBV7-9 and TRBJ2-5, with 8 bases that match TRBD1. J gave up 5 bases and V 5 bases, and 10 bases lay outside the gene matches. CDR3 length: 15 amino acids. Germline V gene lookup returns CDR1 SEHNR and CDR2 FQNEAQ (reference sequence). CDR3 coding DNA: TGTGCCAGCAGCCCGGACAGGGTGGATTGGGAGACCCAGTACTTC. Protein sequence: CASSPDRVDWETQYF.

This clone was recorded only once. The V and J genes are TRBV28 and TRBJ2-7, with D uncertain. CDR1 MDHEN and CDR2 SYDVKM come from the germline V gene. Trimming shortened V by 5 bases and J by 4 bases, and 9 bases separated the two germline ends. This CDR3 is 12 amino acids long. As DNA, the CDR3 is TGTGCCAGCAGTGTCTCCTTTTACGAGCAGTACTTC. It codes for CASSVSFYEQYF. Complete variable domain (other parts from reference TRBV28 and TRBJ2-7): DVKVTQSSRYLVKRTGEKVFLECVQDMDHENMFWYRQDPGLGLRLIYFSYDVKMKEKGDIPEGYSVSREKKERFSLILESASTNQTSMYLCASSVSFYEQYFGPGTRLTVT.

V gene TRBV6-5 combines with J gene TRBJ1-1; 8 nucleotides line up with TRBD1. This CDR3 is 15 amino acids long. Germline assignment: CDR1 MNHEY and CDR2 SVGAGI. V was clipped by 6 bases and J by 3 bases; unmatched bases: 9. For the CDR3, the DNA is TGTGCCAGCAGACAATCGACAGGGGCCGACACTGAAGCTTTCTTT. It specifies CASRQSTGADTEAFF.

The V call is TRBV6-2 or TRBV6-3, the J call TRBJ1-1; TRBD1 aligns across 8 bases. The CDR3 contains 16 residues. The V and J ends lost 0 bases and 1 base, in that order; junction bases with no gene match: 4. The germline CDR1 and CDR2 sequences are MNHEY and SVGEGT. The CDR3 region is CASSYSIDRGNTEAFF. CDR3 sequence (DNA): TGTGCCAGCAGTTACTCTATCGACAGGGGGAACACTGAAGCTTTCTTT.

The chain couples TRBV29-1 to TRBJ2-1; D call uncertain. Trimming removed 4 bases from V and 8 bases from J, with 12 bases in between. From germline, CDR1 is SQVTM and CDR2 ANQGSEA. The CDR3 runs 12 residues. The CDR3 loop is CSVGRVGDEQFF. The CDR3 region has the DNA TGCAGCGTTGGTAGGGTCGGAGATGAGCAGTTCTTC.

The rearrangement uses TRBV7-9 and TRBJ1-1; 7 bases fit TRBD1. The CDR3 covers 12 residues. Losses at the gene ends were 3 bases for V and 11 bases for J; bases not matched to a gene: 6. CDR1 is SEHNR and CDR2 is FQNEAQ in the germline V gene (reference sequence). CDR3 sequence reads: CASSLRGPEAFF. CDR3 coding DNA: TGTGCCAGCAGCTTGAGGGGGCCGGAGGCTTTCTTT.

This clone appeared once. This CDR3 is CASSGSGANVLTF. The CDR3 bases are TGTGCCAGCAGTGGGTCTGGGGCCAACGTCCTGACTTTC. V and J are TRBV28 and TRBJ2-6; D is ambiguous. The CDR3 runs to 13 residues. Trimming removed 5 bases from V and 1 base from J, with 3 bases in between. From germline, CDR1 is MDHEN and CDR2 SYDVKM.

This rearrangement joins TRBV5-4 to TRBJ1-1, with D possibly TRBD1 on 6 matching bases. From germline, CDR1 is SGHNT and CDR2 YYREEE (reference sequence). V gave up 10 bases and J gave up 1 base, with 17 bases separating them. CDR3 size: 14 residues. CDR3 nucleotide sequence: TGTGCCGGCCGAGCACAGGGTCAGAACACTGAAGCTTTCTTT. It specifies CAGRAQGQNTEAFF.

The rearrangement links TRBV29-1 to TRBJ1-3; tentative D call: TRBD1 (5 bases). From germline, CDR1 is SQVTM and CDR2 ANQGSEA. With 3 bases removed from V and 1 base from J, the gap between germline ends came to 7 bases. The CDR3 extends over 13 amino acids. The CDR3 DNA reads TGCAGCGTTGAGGCAGGGTCTGGAAACACCATATATTTT. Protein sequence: CSVEAGSGNTIYF.

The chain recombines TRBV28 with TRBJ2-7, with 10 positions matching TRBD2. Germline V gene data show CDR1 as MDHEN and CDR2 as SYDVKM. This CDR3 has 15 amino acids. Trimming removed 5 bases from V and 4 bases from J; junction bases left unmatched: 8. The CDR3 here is CASSSLAGASYEQYF. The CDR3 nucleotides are TGTGCCAGCAGTAGCCTAGCGGGAGCCTCTTACGAGCAGTACTTC.

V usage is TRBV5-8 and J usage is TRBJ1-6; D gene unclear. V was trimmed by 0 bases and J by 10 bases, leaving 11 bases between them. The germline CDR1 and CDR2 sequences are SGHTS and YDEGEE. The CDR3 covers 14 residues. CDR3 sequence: CASSLDLGGSPLHF. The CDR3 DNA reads TGTGCCAGCAGCTTGGACCTAGGAGGGTCACCCCTCCACTTT.

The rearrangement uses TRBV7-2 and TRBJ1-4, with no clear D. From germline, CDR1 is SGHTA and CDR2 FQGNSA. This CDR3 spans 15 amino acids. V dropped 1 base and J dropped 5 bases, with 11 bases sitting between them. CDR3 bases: TGTGCCAGCAGCTTAGGAGTCCGGAGGAATGAAAAACTGTTTTTT. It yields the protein CASSLGVRRNEKLFF.